This T cell receptor beta chain originates from a study of CXCR3-negative and CXCR3-positive naive CD8 T cells. Study information: Overall TRB read output was about 135 million, and each library contained about 1.5 +/- 0.3 million reads.

Germline CDR1 is MNHNS and CDR2 is SASEGT. The CDR3 runs 14 residues. UMI labels and 5' RACE were used to prepare the TRB cDNA libraries. With the 5' RACE reads reprocessed, TCRdb shows one record per CDR3 protein and no DNA. The repertoire table contains approximately 100,000 distinct CDR3 sequences. Findings and limits, study-wide: Naive CXCR3-positive cells had TRB CDR3s more hydrophobic than those of CXCR3-negative naive cells. Whereas memory cells differed, naive CXCR3-negative and CXCR3-positive cells shared similar TRBV-TRBJ usage. Both naive subsets had comparably high diversity; memory CD8+ cells much lower.

Notes on this clonotype: Its antigen is as yet unknown.

The sequence was collected from a human donor in good health. Some clones in this sample may be carry-over from other donors' samples. This rearrangement joins TRBV6-1 to TRBJ1-4; TCRdb indicates TRBD1, and absent DNA this call remains unverified. Material: naive CXCR3+ CD8+ T cells from blood. The subset is: CD45RO-CCR7+CD27+CD95- naive CD8+ T cells expressing CXCR3 (TNR3+). CDR3 protein: CASKGAKRVEKLFF.